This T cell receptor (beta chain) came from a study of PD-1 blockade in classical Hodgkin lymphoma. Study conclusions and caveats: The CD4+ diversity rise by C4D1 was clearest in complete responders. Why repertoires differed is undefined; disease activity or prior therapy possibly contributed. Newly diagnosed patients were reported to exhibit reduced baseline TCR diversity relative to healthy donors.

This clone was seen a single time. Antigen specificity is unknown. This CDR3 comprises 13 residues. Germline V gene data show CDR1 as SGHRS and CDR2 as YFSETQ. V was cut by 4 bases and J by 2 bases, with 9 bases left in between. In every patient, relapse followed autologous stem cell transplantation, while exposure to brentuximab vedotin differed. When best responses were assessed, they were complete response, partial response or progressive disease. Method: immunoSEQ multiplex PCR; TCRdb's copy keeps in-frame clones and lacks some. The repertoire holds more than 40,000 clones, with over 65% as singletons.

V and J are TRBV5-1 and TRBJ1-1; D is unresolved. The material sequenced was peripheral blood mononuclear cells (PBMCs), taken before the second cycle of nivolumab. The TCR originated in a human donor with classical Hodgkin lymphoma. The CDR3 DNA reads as TGCGCCAGCAGCCCCGAGAGCAACACTGAAGCTTTCTTT. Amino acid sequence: CASSPESNTEAFF. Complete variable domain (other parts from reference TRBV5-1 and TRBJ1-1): KAGVTQTPRYLIKTRGQQVTLSCSPISGHRSVSWYQQTPGQGLQFLFEYFSETQRNKGNFPGRFSGRQFSNSRSEMNVSTLELGDSALYLCASSPESNTEAFFGQGTRLTVV.